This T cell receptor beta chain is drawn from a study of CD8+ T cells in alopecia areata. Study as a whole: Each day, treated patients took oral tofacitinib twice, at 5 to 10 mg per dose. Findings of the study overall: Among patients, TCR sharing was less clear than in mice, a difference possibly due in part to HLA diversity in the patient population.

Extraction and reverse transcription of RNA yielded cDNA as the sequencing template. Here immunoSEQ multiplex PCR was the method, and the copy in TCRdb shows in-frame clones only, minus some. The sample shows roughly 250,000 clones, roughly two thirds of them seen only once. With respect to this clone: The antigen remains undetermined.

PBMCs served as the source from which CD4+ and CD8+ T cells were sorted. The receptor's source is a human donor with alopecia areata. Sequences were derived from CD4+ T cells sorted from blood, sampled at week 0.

CDR3 coding DNA: TGTGCCAGCAGCCCCTCTTTACTCACCTACGAGCAGTACTTC. It translates to CASSPSLLTYEQYF. The chain uses TRBV14 and TRBJ2-7; D gene unclear. V lost 4 bases and J 2 bases, leaving 12 bases between the germline ends. CDR3 size: 14 residues. Germline V gives CDR1 SGHDN, CDR2 FVKESK. The whole variable domain, filled in from reference TRBV14 and TRBJ2-7, reads EAGVTQFPSHSVIEKGQTVTLRCDPISGHDNLYWYRRVMGKEIKFLLHFVKESKQDESGMPNNRFLAERTGGTYSTLKVQPAELEDSGVYFCASSPSLLTYEQYFGPGTRLTVT.